These 27 T cell receptor beta chains came from one sample sequenced in a study of T cells in Graves' hyperthyroidism and ophthalmopathy. Amplified TCR beta CDR3 regions came from RNA transcripts. During a first-round RT-PCR of the TCR CDR3, the HTBI primer set was used. TCRdb re-called the multiplex PCR reads through MiXCR, storing one row per CDR3 protein. The sample has 130,000 or so distinct CDR3 sequences; approximately 24% are singletons. The sample taken for sequencing was blood. These receptors came from a woman aged 50 to 65 with Graves' hyperthyroidism that later progressed to Graves' ophthalmopathy.

Many counts were recorded for this clonotype. The J gene is TRBJ2-7, the V gene TRBV28; D possibly corresponds to TRBD1 (5 bases). Deletions cut 6 bases from V and 5 bases from J, with 17 bases between. This CDR3 contains 14 residues. The germline V gene has CDR1 MDHEN and CDR2 SYDVKM. The CDR3: CASRTSRVLNEQYF. As DNA, the CDR3 is TGTGCCAGCAGGACATCCAGGGTGCTGAACGAGCAGTACTTC.

This clonotype occurred many times. The DNA for the CDR3 is TGTGCCAGCAGTACCTACATGAAAGCTAACTATGGCTACACCTTC. Residues: CASSTYMKANYGYTF. The J gene is TRBJ1-2, the V gene TRBV12-3 or TRBV12-4; unclear D gene. This CDR3 comprises 15 residues. V was pared by 5 bases and J by 0 bases, with 13 bases between.

This clonotype was counted at least ten times. This sequence joins TRBV3-1 and TRBJ1-4, with a weak D call TRBD1 (6 bases). This CDR3 has 14 residues. The V end lost 1 base, the J end lost 5 bases, and 8 bases lay between the germline ends. Germline CDR1 reads LGHDT; CDR2 reads YNNKEL (reference sequence). CDR3 DNA sequence: TGTGCCAGCAGCCAAGTGGGACAAAATGAAAAACTGTTTTTT. Translated, it gives CASSQVGQNEKLFF.

This clonotype was detected many times. The chain recombines TRBV5-1 with TRBJ2-3; TRBD1 agrees at 8 bases. Germline V lookup: CDR1 SGHRS, CDR2 YFSETQ. V lost 0 bases and J lost 5; bases outside the gene matches: 8. This CDR3 has 16 amino acids. In nucleotides, the CDR3 is TGCGCCAGCAGCTTGGCCGACAGGGGTGAAGGAGATACGCAGTATTTT. Translated, it gives CASSLADRGEGDTQYF.

V gene TRBV7-9 combines with J gene TRBJ1-1; D is unclear. The CDR3 runs 14 residues. The V end lost 5 bases, the J end lost 1 base, and 11 bases lay between the germline ends. Germline assignment: CDR1 SEHNR and CDR2 FQNEAQ (reference sequence). In nucleotides, the CDR3 is TGTGCCAGCAGCCTAAGGACGGGGAACACTGAAGCTTTCTTT. Residues: CASSLRTGNTEAFF.

This clonotype was counted many times. The chain uses TRBV2 and TRBJ2-5; 7 bases fit TRBD1. The CDR3 extends over 15 amino acids. The germline V gene encodes CDR1 SNHLY and CDR2 FYNNEI. Trimming cost V 3 bases and J 5 bases; bases outside gene matches: 9. Here the CDR3 reads CASSEDPTGRETQYF. The CDR3 DNA reads TGTGCCAGCAGTGAGGATCCGACAGGGCGGGAGACCCAGTACTTC.

This clonotype was seen more than once but under ten times. This chain joins TRBV7-2 and TRBJ1-4; possible D gene TRBD1, 5 bases. V lost 3 bases and J 6 bases, leaving 17 bases between the germline ends. The CDR3 is 16 residues long. In germline, CDR1 is SGHTA, CDR2 FQGNSA. The chain's CDR3 is CASSFGWQGGYEKLFF. The CDR3 coding sequence is TGTGCCAGCAGCTTCGGCTGGCAGGGAGGGTATGAAAAACTGTTTTTT.

This clonotype was observed at least ten times. The chain uses TRBV20-1 and TRBJ1-1, with D unclear. V was clipped by 3 bases and J by 1 base, with 9 bases between them. The CDR3 is 13 residues long. Germline V CDR1 and CDR2: DFQATT, SNEGSKA (reference sequence). CDR3 coding DNA: TGCAGTGCTAGTCGGCCGAGGAACACTGAAGCTTTCTTT. This gives the protein CSASRPRNTEAFF.

This sequence joins TRBV4-1 and TRBJ2-3, with D maybe TRBD2 (7 bases). The CDR3 runs to 16 residues. Germline CDR1 MGHRA, CDR2 YSYEKL. Trimming left V 4 bases short and J 1 base short, with 15 bases between. Here the CDR3 reads CASSPLGGAGTDTQYF. Here the CDR3 DNA reads TGCGCCAGCAGCCCTCTTGGGGGGGCAGGCACAGATACGCAGTATTTT.

This chain connects TRBV5-1 to TRBJ1-3, with D unclear. Trimming took 0 bases from V and 4 from J, leaving 5 bases between them. CDR1 and CDR2 (germline): SGHRS, YFSETQ. The CDR3 runs 13 residues. The CDR3 loop is CASSLDKGNTIYF. The CDR3 bases are TGCGCCAGCAGCTTGGACAAAGGAAACACCATATATTTT. Combining the CDR3 with reference TRBV5-1 and TRBJ1-3 gives the whole variable domain KAGVTQTPRYLIKTRGQQVTLSCSPISGHRSVSWYQQTPGQGLQFLFEYFSETQRNKGNFPGRFSGRQFSNSRSEMNVSTLELGDSALYLCASSLDKGNTIYFGEGSWLTVV.

The chain employs TRBV12-3 or TRBV12-4 and TRBJ2-4; the match to TRBD1 covers 9 bases. V trimming: 6 bases; J trimming: 9 bases; junction bases outside the gene matches: 18. This CDR3 is built from 17 residues. The CDR3 DNA reads TGTGCCAGCAGCCTACAGGGGGCAGGGCCGCGGGTGGGCATTCAGTACTTC. Translation: CASSLQGAGPRVGIQYF.

This clonotype showed up many times. This chain joins TRBV5-1 and TRBJ2-7, with 9 bases aligning to TRBD1. Germline CDR1 reads SGHRS; CDR2 reads YFSETQ. V shed 1 base, J shed 5 bases, and the junction held 4 bases outside the gene matches. This CDR3 is 14 amino acids long. The CDR3, as DNA: TGCGCCAGCAGCTTGTACTGGACAGGGGACGAGCAGTACTTC. The encoded protein is CASSLYWTGDEQYF. The complete variable domain, with remaining parts taken from reference TRBV5-1 and TRBJ2-7, reads KAGVTQTPRYLIKTRGQQVTLSCSPISGHRSVSWYQQTPGQGLQFLFEYFSETQRNKGNFPGRFSGRQFSNSRSEMNVSTLELGDSALYLCASSLYWTGDEQYFGPGTRLTVT.

A few counts support this clonotype. CDR3 region: CASSLRQGNGNQPQHF. The CDR3 DNA follows: TGTGCCAGCAGTTTAAGGCAGGGAAACGGCAATCAGCCCCAGCATTTT. This chain uses TRBV28 with TRBJ1-5; TRBD1 might be the D (5 bases). The CDR3 totals 16 residues. V was cut by 2 bases and J by 2 bases, with 13 bases left in between. Germline V gives CDR1 MDHEN, CDR2 SYDVKM. Based on the CDR3 plus reference TRBV28 and TRBJ1-5, the full variable domain is DVKVTQSSRYLVKRTGEKVFLECVQDMDHENMFWYRQDPGLGLRLIYFSYDVKMKEKGDIPEGYSVSREKKERFSLILESASTNQTSMYLCASSLRQGNGNQPQHFGDGTRLSIL.

The chain joins TRBV28 to TRBJ2-2; TRBD2 matches 10 bases. Germline V lookup: CDR1 MDHEN, CDR2 SYDVKM. The CDR3 contains 16 residues. J lost 8 bases, V lost 5 bases, and 11 bases had no gene match. The CDR3 region is CASSAVLAGAAGELFF. The CDR3 bases are TGTGCCAGCAGTGCAGTTCTAGCGGGAGCTGCAGGGGAGCTGTTTTTT. The variable domain in full, completed from reference TRBV28 and TRBJ2-2, reads DVKVTQSSRYLVKRTGEKVFLECVQDMDHENMFWYRQDPGLGLRLIYFSYDVKMKEKGDIPEGYSVSREKKERFSLILESASTNQTSMYLCASSAVLAGAAGELFFGEGSRLTVL.

This clonotype was seen at least ten times. The J gene is TRBJ2-7, the V gene TRBV5-1; 8 positions match TRBD2. CDR3 length equals 14 residues. V dropped 2 bases and J dropped 0; count of bases not matched to a gene: 1. Germline CDR1 SGHRS, CDR2 YFSETQ. CDR3 bases: TGCGCCAGCAGCTTTAGCGGGAACTCCTACGAGCAGTACTTC. Amino acids: CASSFSGNSYEQYF.

This clonotype showed up many times. The CDR3, as DNA: TGTGCTTCCGGGACAGGGGGCAGTGGCTACACCTTC. It codes for CASGTGGSGYTF. This sequence joins TRBV28 and TRBJ1-2, with 12 bases matching TRBD1. Germline V gene sequence: CDR1 MDHEN, CDR2 SYDVKM. CDR3 length equals 12 residues.

Only a few counts were recorded for this clonotype. This chain links TRBV20-1 with TRBJ2-7; D call uncertain. The V end lost 0 bases, the J end lost 0 bases, and 6 bases lay between the germline ends. Germline CDR1 is DFQATT and CDR2 is SNEGSKA (reference sequence). The CDR3 runs 13 residues. The CDR3 sequence: CSARDPFSYEQYF. In DNA form, the CDR3 reads TGCAGTGCTAGAGATCCGTTCTCCTACGAGCAGTACTTC.

This clonotype was counted at least ten times. The J gene is TRBJ1-1, the V gene TRBV13; D gene ambiguous. CDR1 is PRHDT and CDR2 is FYEKMQ in the germline V gene (reference sequence). V lost 4 bases to trimming and J lost 7 bases, with 16 bases between them. The CDR3 length is 14 residues. The CDR3 is CASSSRGRSLEAFF. The CDR3 DNA sequence: TGTGCCAGCAGCTCACGTGGCAGGAGTCTTGAAGCTTTCTTT.

The genes are TRBV19 and TRBJ1-6, with no clear D. The germline gives CDR1 LNHDA, CDR2 SQIVND (reference sequence). Trimming took off 5 bases at V and 12 bases at J, with 14 bases between the two ends. This CDR3 spans 13 amino acids. The CDR3 DNA reads as TGTGCCAGTAGTCAGTCACACTTGGAACCCCTCCACTTT. It is translated as CASSQSHLEPLHF.

This clonotype showed up many times. The chain has TRBV20-1 and TRBJ1-1; 7 bases are a match to TRBD1. CDR1 DFQATT and CDR2 SNEGSKA come from the germline V gene (reference sequence). The J segment lost 1 base and the V segment lost 3 bases, leaving 5 bases of the junction unmatched. The CDR3 is 14 residues long. Here the CDR3 reads CSARGDRANTEAFF. The CDR3 DNA reads as TGCAGTGCTAGGGGCGACAGGGCGAACACTGAAGCTTTCTTT.

The J gene is TRBJ2-3, the V gene TRBV28, with 8 bases lining up with TRBD2. Germline trimming cut 3 bases from V and 4 bases from J; bases unmatched to any gene: 15. The CDR3 has 18 amino acids. Looked up from germline, CDR1 is MDHEN and CDR2 is SYDVKM. DNA for the CDR3: TGTGCCAGCAGTTTTTTGAAGCCCAGCGGGAGTGGTTCAGATACGCAGTATTTT. Translated: CASSFLKPSGSGSDTQYF.

This CDR3 is CASRVVLIETQYF. The CDR3 coding sequence is TGTGCCAGCAGGGTGGTTTTAATCGAGACCCAGTACTTC. This chain connects TRBV6-1 to TRBJ2-5; no clear D. This CDR3 is 13 amino acids long. Germline V gene data show CDR1 as MNHNS and CDR2 as SASEGT. With 6 bases removed from V and 5 bases from J, the gap between germline ends came to 13 bases.

This clonotype was seen many times. The chain combines TRBV6-1 with TRBJ2-7; no reliable D call. The germline CDR1 and CDR2 sequences are MNHNS and SASEGT. V was shortened by 8 bases and J by 0 bases, with 11 bases between the two germline ends. This CDR3 spans 13 amino acids. The chain's CDR3 is CASWASSSYEQYF. CDR3 nucleotides: TGTGCCAGCTGGGCGAGTAGCTCCTACGAGCAGTACTTC.

The CDR3 loop is CSAGGTSTDTQYF. CDR3 in DNA: TGCAGTGCGGGGGGGACTAGCACAGATACGCAGTATTTT. The rearrangement uses TRBV20-1 and TRBJ2-3; 7 nucleotides match TRBD2. This CDR3 is 13 amino acids long. CDR1 and CDR2 from the germline V gene are DFQATT and SNEGSKA (reference sequence). The V and J ends lost 6 bases and 0 bases, in that order; junction bases with no gene match: 3.

The V gene is TRBV5-1, the J gene TRBJ2-1, with TRBD2 matching over 7 bases. The germline gives CDR1 SGHRS, CDR2 YFSETQ. The CDR3 is 19 residues long. V shed 7 bases, J shed 0 bases, and the junction held 19 bases outside the gene matches. This CDR3 reads CASHTPTISGVGSYNEQFF. In nucleotides, the CDR3 is TGCGCCAGCCACACCCCGACTATCAGCGGGGTCGGCTCCTACAATGAGCAGTTCTTC.

This clonotype was seen at least ten times. V gene TRBV7-9 combines with J gene TRBJ1-1, with unresolved D. Per the germline V gene, CDR1 is SEHNR and CDR2 is FQNEAQ (reference sequence). This CDR3 contains 12 residues. Trimming took off 11 bases at V and 2 bases at J, with 12 bases between the two ends. Here the CDR3 DNA reads TGTGCCTCTGGCAGACCTAACACTGAAGCTTTCTTT. Its translation is CASGRPNTEAFF.

This clonotype occurred a few times. The chain links TRBV12-3 or TRBV12-4 to TRBJ2-2; 12 bases agree with TRBD1. This CDR3 has 15 residues. Trimming at V came to 10 bases and at J to 7 bases, leaving 10 bases not matched to a gene. The CDR3 spells CATLRGTGGIGELFF. CDR3 coding DNA: TGTGCCACCCTACGGGGGACAGGGGGCATCGGGGAGCTGTTTTTT.